Listed here are 2 T cell receptor beta chains from one sample, sequenced in a study of CD8 T cells in ankylosing spondylitis. TCRdb fed the 5' RACE reads into MiXCR, producing one record per CDR3 protein. The sample records about 160,000 distinct CDR3 sequences, under 55% being singletons. The sample comprised synovial fluid, either unsorted or a sorted T cell fraction (not recorded which). The receptors come from a male donor with ankylosing spondylitis.

This clonotype was counted a few times. The chain joins TRBV28 to TRBJ2-3; 12 bases align to TRBD2. Germline V gene data show CDR1 as MDHEN and CDR2 as SYDVKM. Losses at the gene ends were 2 bases for V and 1 base for J; bases not matched to a gene: 1. The CDR3 is made up of 16 amino acids. The DNA of the CDR3 is TGTGCCAGCAGTTTACTAGCGGGAGGGTGCACAGATACGCAGTATTTT. Its protein product is CASSLLAGGCTDTQYF.

The V call is TRBV5-1, the J call TRBJ1-1, with 8 bases fitting TRBD1. Germline V gene data show CDR1 as SGHRS and CDR2 as YFSETQ. The junction had 4 bases not matched to a gene; V was cut back by 4 bases and J by 2 bases. The CDR3 sequence is 14 residues long. CDR3 bases: TGCGCCAGCAGCCAGGGACAGGTTAACACTGAAGCTTTCTTT. Protein product: CASSQGQVNTEAFF.